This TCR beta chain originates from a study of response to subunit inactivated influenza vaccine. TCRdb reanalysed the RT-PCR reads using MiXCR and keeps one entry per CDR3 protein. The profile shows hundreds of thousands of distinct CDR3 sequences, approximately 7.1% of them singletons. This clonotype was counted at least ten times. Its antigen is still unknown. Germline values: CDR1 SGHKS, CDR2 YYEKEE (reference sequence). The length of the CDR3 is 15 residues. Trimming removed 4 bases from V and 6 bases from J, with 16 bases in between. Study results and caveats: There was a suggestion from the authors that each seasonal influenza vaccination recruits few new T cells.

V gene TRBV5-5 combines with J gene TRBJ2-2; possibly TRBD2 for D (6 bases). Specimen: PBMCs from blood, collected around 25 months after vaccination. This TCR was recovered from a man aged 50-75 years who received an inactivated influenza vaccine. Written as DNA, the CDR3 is TGTGCCAGCAGCCCCTACGGGAGTAGCGCCGGGGAGCTGTTTTTT. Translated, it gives CASSPYGSSAGELFF. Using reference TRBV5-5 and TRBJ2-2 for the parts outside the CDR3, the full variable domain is DAGVTQSPTHLIKTRGQQVTLRCSPISGHKSVSWYQQVLGQGPQFIFQYYEKEERGRGNFPDRFSARQFPNYSSELNVNALLLGDSALYLCASSPYGSSAGELFFGEGSRLTVL.